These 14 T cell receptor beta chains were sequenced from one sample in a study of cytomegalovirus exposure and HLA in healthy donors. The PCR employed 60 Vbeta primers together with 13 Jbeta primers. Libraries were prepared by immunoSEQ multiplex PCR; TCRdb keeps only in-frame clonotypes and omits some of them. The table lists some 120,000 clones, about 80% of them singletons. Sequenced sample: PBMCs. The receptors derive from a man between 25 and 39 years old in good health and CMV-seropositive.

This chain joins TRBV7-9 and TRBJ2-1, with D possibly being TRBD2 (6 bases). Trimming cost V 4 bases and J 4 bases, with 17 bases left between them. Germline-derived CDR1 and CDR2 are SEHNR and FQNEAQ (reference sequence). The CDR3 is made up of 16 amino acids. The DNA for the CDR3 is TGTGCCAGCAGCTCTACCCATCGGGACTTGTACAATGAGCAGTTCTTC. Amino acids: CASSSTHRDLYNEQFF.

CDR3 sequence reads: CASSESGVGTDTQYF. The CDR3 nucleotides are TGTGCCAGCAGTGAATCGGGGGTTGGCACAGATACGCAGTATTTT. This chain uses TRBV6-1 with TRBJ2-3; possible D gene TRBD2, 6 bases. This CDR3 comprises 15 residues. Germline-derived CDR1 and CDR2 are MNHNS and SASEGT. V was pared by 2 bases and J by 1 base, with 10 bases between.

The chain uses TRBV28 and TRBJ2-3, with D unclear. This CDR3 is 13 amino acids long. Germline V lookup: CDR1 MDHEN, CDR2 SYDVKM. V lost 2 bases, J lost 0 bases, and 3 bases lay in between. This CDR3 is CASSLISTDTQYF. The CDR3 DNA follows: TGTGCCAGCAGTTTAATAAGCACAGATACGCAGTATTTT.

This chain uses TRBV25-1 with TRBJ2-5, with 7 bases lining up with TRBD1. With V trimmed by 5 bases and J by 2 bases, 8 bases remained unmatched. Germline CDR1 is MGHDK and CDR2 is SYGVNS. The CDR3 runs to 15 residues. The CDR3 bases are TGTGCCAGCAGTCGACAGGGTTGGAGTCAAGAGACCCAGTACTTC. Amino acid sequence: CASSRQGWSQETQYF. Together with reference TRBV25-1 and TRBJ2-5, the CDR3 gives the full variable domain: EADIYQTPRYLVIGTGKKITLECSQTMGHDKMYWYQQDPGMELHLIHYSYGVNSTEKGDLSSESTVSRIRTEHFPLTLESARPSHTSQYLCASSRQGWSQETQYFGPGTRLLVL.

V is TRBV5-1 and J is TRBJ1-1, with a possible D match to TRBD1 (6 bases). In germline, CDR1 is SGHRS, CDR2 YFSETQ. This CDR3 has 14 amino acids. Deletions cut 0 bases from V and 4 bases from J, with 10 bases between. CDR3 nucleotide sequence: TGCGCCAGCAGCTTGGAAGGGGGTCTCACTGAAGCTTTCTTT. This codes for CASSLEGGLTEAFF.

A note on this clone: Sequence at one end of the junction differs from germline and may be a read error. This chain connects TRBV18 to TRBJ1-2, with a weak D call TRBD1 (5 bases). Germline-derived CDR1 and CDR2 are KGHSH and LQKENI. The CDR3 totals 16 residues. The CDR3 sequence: CASSPPSGRGSYGHTF. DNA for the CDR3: TGTGCCAGCTCACCACCATCAGGGCGAGGTAGCTATGGCCACACCTTC.

This CDR3 reads CAWSSPQGVNTEAFF. The CDR3 DNA follows: TGTGCCTGGAGTTCGCCACAGGGAGTGAACACTGAAGCTTTCTTT. The chain employs TRBV30 and TRBJ1-1, with D possibly matching TRBD1 (6 bases). This CDR3 region has 15 residues. The V end lost 2 bases, the J end lost 0 bases, and 13 bases lay between the germline ends. CDR1 and CDR2 (germline): GTSNPN, SVGIG (reference sequence).

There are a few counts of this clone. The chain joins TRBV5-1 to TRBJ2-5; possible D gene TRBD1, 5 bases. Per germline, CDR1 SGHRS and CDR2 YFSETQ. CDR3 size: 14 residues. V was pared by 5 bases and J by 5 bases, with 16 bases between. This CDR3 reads CASRPDSSWETQYF. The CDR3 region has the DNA TGCGCCAGCAGGCCTGACAGTTCGTGGGAGACCCAGTACTTC.

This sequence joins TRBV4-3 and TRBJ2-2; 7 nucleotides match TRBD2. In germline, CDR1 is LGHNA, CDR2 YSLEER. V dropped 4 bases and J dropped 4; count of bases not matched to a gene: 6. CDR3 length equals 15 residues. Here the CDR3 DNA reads TGCGCCAGCAGCCCATCACTAGCGTTCACCGGGGAGCTGTTTTTT. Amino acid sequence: CASSPSLAFTGELFF.

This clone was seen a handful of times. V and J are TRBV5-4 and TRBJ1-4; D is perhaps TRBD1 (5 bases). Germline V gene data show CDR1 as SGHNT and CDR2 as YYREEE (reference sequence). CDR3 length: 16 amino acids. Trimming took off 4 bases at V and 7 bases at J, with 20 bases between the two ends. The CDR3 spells CASSEGRGKGIEKLFF. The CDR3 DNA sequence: TGTGCCAGCAGCGAAGGAAGGGGAAAGGGGATTGAAAAACTGTTTTTT.

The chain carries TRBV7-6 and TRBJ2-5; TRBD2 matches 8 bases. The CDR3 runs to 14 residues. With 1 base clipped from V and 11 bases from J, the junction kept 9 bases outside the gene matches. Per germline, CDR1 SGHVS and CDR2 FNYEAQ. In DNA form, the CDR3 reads TGTGCCAGCAGCTTAGAGCGGGGGCTTGGGGAGCAGTACTTC. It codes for CASSLERGLGEQYF.

DNA of the CDR3: TGTGCCAGCACCCTCGGGGGAGTAGGGTACGAGCAGTACTTC. It specifies CASTLGGVGYEQYF. The V call is TRBV2, the J call TRBJ2-7, with D possibly matching TRBD2 (6 bases). The CDR3 is 14 residues long. From germline, CDR1 is SNHLY and CDR2 FYNNEI. The V and J ends lost 7 bases and 4 bases respectively, with 17 bases between them.

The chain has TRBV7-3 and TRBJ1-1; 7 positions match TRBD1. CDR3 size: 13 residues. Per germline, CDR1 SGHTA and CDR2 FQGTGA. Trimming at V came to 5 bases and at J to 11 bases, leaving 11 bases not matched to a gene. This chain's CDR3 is CASSPGQFGDAFF. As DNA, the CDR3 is TGTGCCAGCAGCCCGGGACAGTTTGGGGATGCTTTCTTT.

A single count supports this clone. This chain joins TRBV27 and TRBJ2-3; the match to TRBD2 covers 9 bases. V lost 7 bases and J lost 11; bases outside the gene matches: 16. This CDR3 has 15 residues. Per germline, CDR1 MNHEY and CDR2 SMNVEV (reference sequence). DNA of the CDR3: TGTGCCAGCACCCCCTTGGGTAGCGGGGGCTTAAAGCAGTATTTT. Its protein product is CASTPLGSGGLKQYF.